The rows below give T cell receptor beta chains drawn from one sample of a study of blood T cells in healthy people across ages. TCRdb fed the 5' RACE reads into MiXCR, producing one record per CDR3 protein. The sample lists some 1.5 million distinct CDR3 sequences; approximately 30% were seen once. The material sequenced was blood. Every receptor here comes from a woman aged 25 to 45 in good health. Each CDR3 is given with its conserved first and last residue. The D gene is left open where the match is weak. For some rows the clone size is stated as once, few or many, or as a class when expanded; others skip it.

TRBJ2-7 . TRBV20-1 . TGCAGTGTCACCCTCGGGACACGGACTGGGTACGAGCAGTACTTC CSVTLGTRTGYEQYF
TRBJ2-7 TRBD1 TRBV20-1 many TGCAGTGCCACGCCGGGACAGAATTCCTACGAGCAGTACTTC CSATPGQNSYEQYF
TRBJ2-1 TRBD1 TRBV5-8 . TGTGCCAGTGGCTTAAAGGACAGGGCCAGGAACAATGAGCAGTTCTTC CASGLKDRARNNEQFF
TRBJ2-7 . TRBV7-2 . TGTGCCAGCAGCTTCGGCGGGATTACCTACGAGCAGTACTTC CASSFGGITYEQYF
TRBJ1-1 . TRBV12-3/TRBV12-4 . TGTGCCAGCAGTCCCCTACTGGGGAACACTGAAGCTTTCTTT CASSPLLGNTEAFF
TRBJ1-1 . TRBV29-1 many TGCAGCGTTCGGCGGGCGAACACTGAAGCTTTCTTT CSVRRANTEAFF
TRBJ1-2 TRBD1 TRBV28 few TGTGCCAGCAGTTTATTTTTAGTTGCTGGGACAGCATATGGCTACACCTTC CASSLFLVAGTAYGYTF
TRBJ2-3 TRBD2 TRBV7-2 few TGTGCCAGCAGCTCGACCCCTAGCGGAACCCCAGATACGCAGTATTTT CASSSTPSGTPDTQYF
TRBJ2-6 . TRBV6-2/TRBV6-3 . TGTGCCACTAACAACAGGGCTGGGGCCAACGTCCTGACTTTC CATNNRAGANVLTF
TRBJ1-4 TRBD1 TRBV5-1 . TGCGCCAGCAGCTTGGAGACAGGGGGCGGTGAAAAACTGTTTTTT CASSLETGGGEKLFF
TRBJ2-1 . TRBV10-3 many TGTGCCACCTGCCGGGATACAAACAATGAGCAGTTCTTC CATCRDTNNEQFF
TRBJ2-3 TRBD2 TRBV7-6 . TGTGCCAGCAGCTTAGTGTCGCTAGCGGGTAATACGCAGTATTTT CASSLVSLAGNTQYF
TRBJ2-1 TRBD1 TRBV27 once TGTGCCAGCAGTCTTACAGGGGGCGCAAGCAATGAGCAGTTCTTC CASSLTGGASNEQFF
TRBJ2-5 . TRBV29-1 . TGCAGCGCCGCCGGTTTAGGGGCGTGGTACATCCAAGAGACCCAGTACTTC CSAAGLGAWYIQETQYF
TRBJ2-1 TRBD2 TRBV5-1 few TGCGCCAGCAGCTTTAGGGGACTAGAGATAAATGAGCAGTTCTTC CASSFRGLEINEQFF
TRBJ1-4 . TRBV7-8 few TGTGCCAGCAGCTTAGGAGGAAGTAGTGAAAAACTGTTTTTT CASSLGGSSEKLFF
TRBJ2-4 . TRBV2 many TGTGCCAGCAGTGTTGGTGGAAAAGGGGCCAAAAACATTCAGTACTTC CASSVGGKGAKNIQYF
TRBJ2-1 TRBD1 TRBV6-2/TRBV6-3 . TGTGCCAGCAGTCGGGGACAGCCACATGAGCAGTTCTTC CASSRGQPHEQFF
TRBJ1-4 . TRBV5-1 few TGCGCCAGCAGCTTGGGAGGCGCCCATGAAAAACTGTTTTTT CASSLGGAHEKLFF
TRBJ2-7 TRBD1 TRBV20-1 few TGCAGTGCTAGGGTGACAGGGGGAGTTTACGAGCAGTACTTC CSARVTGGVYEQYF
TRBJ1-1 . TRBV7-2 few . CASSVSGPGGYTFGSGSMNTEAFF
TRBJ2-3 TRBD2 TRBV7-2 few TGTGCCAGCAGCTCGAAATATCTACCGGGACTAGCGAGAGATACGCAGTATTTT CASSSKYLPGLARDTQYF
TRBJ2-7 TRBD1 TRBV5-1 few TGCGCCAGCAGCTATTTATCCGACAGGGACGAGCAGTACTTC CASSYLSDRDEQYF
TRBJ2-1 . TRBV7-9 many TGTGCCAGCAGCGCGCCCGGCGGGGGCGCACACAATGAGCAGTTCTTC CASSAPGGGAHNEQFF